This TCR beta chain was sequenced during a study of blood T cell repertoires in COVID-19 (dated by TCRdb to about 2020). With respect to the entire study: Samples covering the acute and convalescent phases of COVID-19 were provided by collaborators in the United States, Italy and Spain. The samples were drawn from two sources: the first 160 participants of the ongoing ImmuneRACE study, and 1,254 subjects contributed by 6 global collaborators. A freely available public database, intended as a resource for researchers studying the immune response to SARS-CoV-2, is where the repertoires were released. Sample metadata almost always included a de-identified subject ID, COVID-19 status, age in years and sex. Where HLA class I and class II types were available, the types were taken from metadata supplied by the sample provider, not from assay-based typing. Deeply sampled blood TCRbeta repertoires from subjects exposed to, actively infected with, or recovered from COVID-19 were included in the dataset. The material from the prospective study consisted of cDNA or gDNA derived from T cells, B-cell-depleted T cells, or PBMCs. The paper's findings and limits, for the study overall: How much clinical and demographic metadata was included differed by source and by participant, and the metadata was provided uncurated.

The cysteine opens and the phenylalanine closes a CDR3 of 13 amino acids. Only CDR3 DNA is held: 39 bases, read in frame from base 1. Relative to germline, V is missing 0 bases and J is missing 4 bases, with 1 base of the junction outside any gene match. The germline V gene (reference sequence) supplies CDR1 GTSNPN and CDR2 SVGIG. TCRbeta CDR3 regions were amplified from genomic DNA using the immunoSEQ Assay, a bias-controlled multiplex PCR. In the original analysis: The number of nucleated cells in each sample was estimated from the amplification of reference gene primers within the assay. Sequence reads were collapsed and filtered to measure the absolute abundance of every unique TCRbeta CDR3 rearrangement. For each sample, productive Simpson clonality was calculated as the square root of Simpson's diversity index across productive rearrangements. TCRdb re-hosts the immuneACCESS table, in-frame sequences only. Its copies lack some clones; in the studies checked, an unresolved V gene accounts for under half of them, and the cause for the rest is not known. The V and J calls and clone size are taken from that table; D and trimming were inferred from the DNA. In all, the sample holds approximately 200,000 clones, and 86% of those were seen once. The ten most abundant clones make up about 8.6% of the sample.

Enrolling through a virtual design, the prospective study's participants ranged in age from roughly 18 to 95 years and lived across 20 to 30 United States geographic areas. Cohort assignment in the prospective study relied on participant-reported clinical history from a screening survey and a study questionnaire. ImmuneRACE Cohort 3 recovered participants were defined by two consecutive negative NP/OP PCR tests, healthcare professional clearance, or symptom resolution. Mobile phlebotomists in the prospective study collected whole blood, serum and a nasopharyngeal or oropharyngeal swab from every participant. Over a roughly 2-month period, participants in the prospective study had the option of providing additional blood draws and questionnaires. Prospective study blood samples were shipped either frozen or at room temperature before DNA extraction. This clone has a handful of counts. No cognate antigen has been identified for it. Per-nucleotide qualities are absent, and no much larger clonotype sits a single base away.

This TCR was recovered from a woman in her 30s who had recovered from COVID-19. This chain joins TRBV30 to TRBJ2-5, and TRBD2 aligns with 8 junction nucleotides. Input material: PBMCs or T cells enriched from blood (not recorded which). The CDR3 reads CAWSVRGGETQYF. In nucleotides, the sequence is TGTGCCTGGAGTGTACGGGGGGGAGAGACCCAGTACTTC. The full variable domain, completed from the reference TRBV30 and TRBJ2-5 proteins outside the CDR3, reads SQTIHQWPATLVQPVGSPLSLECTVEGTSNPNLYWYRQAAGRGLQLLFYSVGIGQISSEVPQNLSASRPQDRQFILSSKKLLLSDSGFYLCAWSVRGGETQYFGPGTRLLVL.